A single sample gave rise to the 7 T cell receptor beta chains below, sequenced in a study of blood T cell repertoires in COVID-19. Sequenced by immunoSEQ multiplex PCR; TCRdb stores in-frame clones only, minus some. The table shows around 290,000 clones, with approximately 87% occurring only once. The specimen sequenced was peripheral blood. The receptors derive from a woman aged 50 to 65 who had recovered from COVID-19.

This chain joins TRBV9 and TRBJ2-2; 10 nucleotides align to TRBD1. There are 15 residues in the CDR3. Trimming took 4 bases from V and 6 from J; bases not matched to a gene: 6. CDR1 is SGDLS, CDR2 YYNGEE, per germline. CDR3 protein: CASSRGQGGSGELFF. The CDR3 nucleotides are TGTGCCAGCAGCCGCGGACAGGGGGGGTCCGGGGAGCTGTTTTTT.

V gene TRBV18 combines with J gene TRBJ2-7; D is perhaps TRBD2 (6 bases). CDR3 length equals 14 residues. Germline CDR1 is KGHSH and CDR2 is LQKENI. The V and J ends lost 4 bases and 0 bases respectively, with 10 bases between them. This CDR3 reads CASSLGTVSYEQYF. CDR3 coding DNA: TGTGCCAGCTCACTTGGGACTGTCTCCTACGAGCAGTACTTC.

V usage is TRBV10-3 and J usage is TRBJ2-5, with 7 bases identical to TRBD1. Germline assignment: CDR1 ENHRY and CDR2 SYGVKD. The CDR3 is 14 amino acids. V dropped 5 bases and J dropped 2; count of bases not matched to a gene: 5. The CDR3 coding sequence is TGTGCCATCAGTCCAGGACAGGTTCAAGAGACCCAGTACTTC. Translated, it gives CAISPGQVQETQYF.

The V gene is TRBV19, the J gene TRBJ1-1; D gene uncertain. This CDR3 has 13 residues. Per germline, CDR1 LNHDA and CDR2 SQIVND (reference sequence). The ends were cut back, 6 bases at V and 0 bases at J, with 8 bases in the middle. As DNA, the CDR3 is TGTGCCAGTAGCAACAAGATGAACACTGAAGCTTTCTTT. Amino acids: CASSNKMNTEAFF.

This chain joins TRBV18 and TRBJ2-1, with TRBD2 identical over 9 bases. V lost 1 base to trimming and J lost 6 bases; unmatched junction nucleotides: 7. Germline loops: CDR1 KGHSH, CDR2 LQKENI. CDR3 size: 16 residues. For the CDR3, the DNA is TGTGCCAGCTCACCACGGCGCGGGGGGGCAGGCAATGAGCAGTTCTTC. This translates into CASSPRRGGAGNEQFF.

A single count supports this clone. J is TRBJ2-4 and V is TRBV7-2, with TRBD2 as a possible D gene (5 bases). The CDR3 has 15 residues. The V end was cut by 2 bases, the J end by 8 bases, with 16 bases between. Germline assignment: CDR1 SGHTA and CDR2 FQGNSA. CDR3 DNA: TGTGCCAGCAGCTTATCCAGCGGCGCGGCATACATTCAGTACTTC. It codes for CASSLSSGAAYIQYF.

The rearrangement links TRBV6-6 to TRBJ2-3, with TRBD1 matching over 7 bases. Unmatched junction bases numbered 3, after V lost 11 bases and J lost 1 base. Per the germline V gene, CDR1 is MNHNY and CDR2 is SVGAGI (reference sequence). This CDR3 has 12 residues. The CDR3 region has the DNA TGTGCCGTAGGGACAGGCACAGATACGCAGTATTTT. Encoded protein: CAVGTGTDTQYF.